This paragraph reports one T cell receptor beta chain. What it binds is unknown. This record belongs to a study of CD4+ T cells in melanoma. Study-level results: A reported correlation linked neoantigen-specific CD4+ T cells to CD8+, macrophage and B cell function. Reportedly, melanoma neoantigen-specific CD4+ T cells showed varied differentiation states.

TCRdb's copy holds only in-frame clones and misses some; the assay was immunoSEQ multiplex PCR. The profile shows 140,000 or so clones, roughly 91% of them singletons. V lost 2 bases and J 5 bases, leaving 15 bases between the germline ends. CDR3 size: 15 residues. Germline-derived CDR1 and CDR2 are SGDLS and YYNGEE. The TCR sequence derives from a human donor with melanoma. V gene TRBV9 combines with J gene TRBJ2-3; D tentatively reads TRBD1 or TRBD2 (5 bases each). The CDR3 region is CASSVAGTVRDTQYF. The CDR3 DNA is TGTGCCAGCAGCGTCGCCGGGACGGTAAGAGATACGCAGTATTTT.